The 3 T cell receptor beta chains below all came from one sample that was sequenced in a study of response to subunit inactivated influenza vaccine. A single record per CDR3 protein comes from TCRdb applying MiXCR to the RT-PCR reads. The sample lists just under 550,000 distinct CDR3 sequences; less than 25% were seen once. These data were likewise used in another study, on T cells expressing NK-cell markers. This second study says: A 5'RACE template switching approach incorporating UMIs was used to make TCR beta cDNA.

The sample in question was CD4+ T cells sorted from PBMCs, obtained about 13 days after vaccination. These receptors were obtained from a man in his fifties who received an inactivated influenza vaccine.

A few counts support this clonotype. This rearrangement joins TRBV6-1 to TRBJ1-2, with 11 bases that match TRBD1. This CDR3 contains 15 residues. From germline, CDR1 is MNHNS and CDR2 SASEGT. The junction had 10 bases not matched to a gene; V was cut back by 5 bases and J by 8 bases. CDR3 nucleotide sequence: TGTGCCAGCAGTCGCCGGGACAGGGGGTCCGTAGGCTACACCTTC. Its translation: CASSRRDRGSVGYTF.

This clonotype was seen more than once but under ten times. This chain connects TRBV6-5 to TRBJ2-5; D gene ambiguous. Germline V gene lookup returns CDR1 MNHEY and CDR2 SVGAGI. The V end was cut by 2 bases, the J end by 5 bases, with 15 bases between. The CDR3 spans 15 residues. The CDR3 region has the DNA TGTGCCAGCAGTTACCGGTACTCCGGACGGGAGACCCAGTACTTC. Residues: CASSYRYSGRETQYF.

This clonotype occurred a few times. The chain combines TRBV5-5 with TRBJ2-3; 10 positions agree with TRBD1. This CDR3 is built from 15 residues. V shed 5 bases, J shed 0 bases, and the junction held 3 bases outside the gene matches. Germline-derived CDR1 and CDR2 are SGHKS and YYEKEE (reference sequence). DNA for the CDR3: TGTGCCAGCAGTGCGACAGGGGGCAGCACAGATACGCAGTATTTT. Translating it yields CASSATGGSTDTQYF.